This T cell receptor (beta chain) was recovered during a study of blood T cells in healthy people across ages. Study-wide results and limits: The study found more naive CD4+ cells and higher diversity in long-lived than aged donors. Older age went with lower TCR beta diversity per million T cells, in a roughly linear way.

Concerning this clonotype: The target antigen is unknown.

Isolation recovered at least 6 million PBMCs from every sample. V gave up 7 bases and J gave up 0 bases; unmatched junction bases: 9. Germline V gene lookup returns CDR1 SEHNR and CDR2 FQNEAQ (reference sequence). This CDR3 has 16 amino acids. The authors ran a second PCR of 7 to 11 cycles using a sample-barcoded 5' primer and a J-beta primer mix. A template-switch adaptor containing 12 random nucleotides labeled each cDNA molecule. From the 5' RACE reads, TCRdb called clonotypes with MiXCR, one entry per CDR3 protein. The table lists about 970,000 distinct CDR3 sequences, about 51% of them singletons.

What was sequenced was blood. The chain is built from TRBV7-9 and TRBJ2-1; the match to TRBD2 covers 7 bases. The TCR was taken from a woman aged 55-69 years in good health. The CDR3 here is CASTAFGGSSYNEQFF. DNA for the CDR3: TGTGCCAGCACCGCATTTGGCGGGAGCTCCTACAATGAGCAGTTCTTC.